In this sample, the clone carrying this T cell receptor beta chain turned up once. Authors' methods: Amplified reference gene primers provided the basis for estimating nucleated cell counts. Assay: immunoSEQ multiplex PCR; the TCRdb copy retains only in-frame clones and omits some. The V and J calls and the clone size are those of that table, but D and trimming were determined from the DNA. The sample lists some 250,000 clones; approximately 86% were seen once. These data come from a study of blood T cell repertoires in COVID-19. V lost 3 bases and J lost 1, with 6 bases in between. The CDR3 is made up of 13 amino acids. The germline CDR1 and CDR2 sequences are SQVTM and ANQGSEA.

The chain has TRBV29-1 and TRBJ2-2, with no clear D. The sequence derives from a woman in her thirties who had recovered from COVID-19. Sequencing input: peripheral blood. CDR3 residues: CSVEAVNTGELFF. The CDR3 region has the DNA TGCAGCGTTGAGGCGGTGAACACCGGGGAGCTGTTTTTT.